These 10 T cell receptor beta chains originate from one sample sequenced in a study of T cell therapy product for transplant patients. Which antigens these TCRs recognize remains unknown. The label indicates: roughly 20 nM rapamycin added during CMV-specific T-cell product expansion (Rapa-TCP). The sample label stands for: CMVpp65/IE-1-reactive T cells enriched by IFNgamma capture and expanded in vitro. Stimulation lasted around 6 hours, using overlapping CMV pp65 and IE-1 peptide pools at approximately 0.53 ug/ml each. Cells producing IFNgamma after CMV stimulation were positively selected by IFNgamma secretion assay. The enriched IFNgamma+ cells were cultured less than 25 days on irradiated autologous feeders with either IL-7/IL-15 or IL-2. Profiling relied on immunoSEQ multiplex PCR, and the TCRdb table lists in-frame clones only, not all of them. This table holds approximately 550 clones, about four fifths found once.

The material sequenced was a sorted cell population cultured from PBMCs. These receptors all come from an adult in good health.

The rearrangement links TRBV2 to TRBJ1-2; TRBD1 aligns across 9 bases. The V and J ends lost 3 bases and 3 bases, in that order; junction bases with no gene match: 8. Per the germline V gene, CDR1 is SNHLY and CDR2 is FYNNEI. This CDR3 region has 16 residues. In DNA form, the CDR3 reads TGTGCCAGCAGTGAGGGTGGGACAGGGTCAGACTATGGCTACACCTTC. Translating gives CASSEGGTGSDYGYTF.

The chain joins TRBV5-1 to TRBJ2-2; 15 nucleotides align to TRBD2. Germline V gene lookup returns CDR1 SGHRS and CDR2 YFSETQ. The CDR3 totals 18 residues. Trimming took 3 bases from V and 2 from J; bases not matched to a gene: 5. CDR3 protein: CASSWTSGRAINTGELFF. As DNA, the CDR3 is TGCGCCAGCAGCTGGACTAGCGGGAGGGCCATTAACACCGGGGAGCTGTTTTTT.

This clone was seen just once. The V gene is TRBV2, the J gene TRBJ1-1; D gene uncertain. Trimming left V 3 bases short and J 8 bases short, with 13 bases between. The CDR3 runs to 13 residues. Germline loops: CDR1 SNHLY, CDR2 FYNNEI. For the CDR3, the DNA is TGTGCCAGCAGTGAGAGAGAAAAAGGAGAAGCTTTCTTT. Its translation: CASSEREKGEAFF.

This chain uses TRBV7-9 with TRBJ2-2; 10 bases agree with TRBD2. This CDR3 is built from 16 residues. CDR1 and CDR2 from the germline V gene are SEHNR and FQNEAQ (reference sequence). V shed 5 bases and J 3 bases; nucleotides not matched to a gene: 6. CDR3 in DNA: TGTGCCAGCAGCCCTAGGACTAGCGGCGACACCGGGGAGCTGTTTTTT. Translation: CASSPRTSGDTGELFF.

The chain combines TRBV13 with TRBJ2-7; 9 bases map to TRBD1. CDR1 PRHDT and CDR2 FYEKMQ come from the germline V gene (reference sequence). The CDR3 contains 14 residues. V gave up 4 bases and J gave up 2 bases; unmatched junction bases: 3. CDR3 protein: CASSSRTGAYEQYF. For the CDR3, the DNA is TGTGCCAGCAGCTCCCGGACAGGGGCCTACGAGCAGTACTTC.

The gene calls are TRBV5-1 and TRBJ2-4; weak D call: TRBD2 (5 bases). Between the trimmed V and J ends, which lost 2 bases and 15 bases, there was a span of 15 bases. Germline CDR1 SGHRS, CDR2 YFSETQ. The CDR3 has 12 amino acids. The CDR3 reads CASSLERGARYF. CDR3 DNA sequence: TGCGCCAGCAGCTTAGAACGGGGAGCTAGGTACTTC. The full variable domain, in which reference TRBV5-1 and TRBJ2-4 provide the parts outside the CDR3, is KAGVTQTPRYLIKTRGQQVTLSCSPISGHRSVSWYQQTPGQGLQFLFEYFSETQRNKGNFPGRFSGRQFSNSRSEMNVSTLELGDSALYLCASSLERGARYFGAGTRLSVL.

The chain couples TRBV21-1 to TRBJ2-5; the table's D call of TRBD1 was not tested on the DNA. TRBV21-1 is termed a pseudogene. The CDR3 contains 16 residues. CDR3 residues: CASSEAPDKGWETQYF. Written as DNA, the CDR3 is TGTGCCAGCAGCGAAGCACCCGACAAGGGGTGGGAGACCCAGTACTTC.

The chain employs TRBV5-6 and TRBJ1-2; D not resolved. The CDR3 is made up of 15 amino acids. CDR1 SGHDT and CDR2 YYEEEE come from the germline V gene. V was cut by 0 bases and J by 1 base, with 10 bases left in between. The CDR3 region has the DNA TGTGCCAGCAGCTTGGGGTATTCGGGTAACTATGGCTACACCTTC. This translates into CASSLGYSGNYGYTF. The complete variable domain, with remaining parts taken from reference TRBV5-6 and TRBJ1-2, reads DAGVTQSPTHLIKTRGQQVTLRCSPKSGHDTVSWYQQALGQGPQFIFQYYEEEERQRGNFPDRFSGHQFPNYSSELNVNALLLGDSALYLCASSLGYSGNYGYTFGSGTRLTVV.

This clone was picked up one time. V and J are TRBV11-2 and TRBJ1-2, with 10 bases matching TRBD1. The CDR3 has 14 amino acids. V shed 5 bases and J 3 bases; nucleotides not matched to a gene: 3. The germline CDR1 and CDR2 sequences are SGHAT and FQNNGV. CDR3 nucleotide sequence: TGTGCCAGCAGCATCGGGACAGGGGACTATGGCTACACCTTC. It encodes CASSIGTGDYGYTF.

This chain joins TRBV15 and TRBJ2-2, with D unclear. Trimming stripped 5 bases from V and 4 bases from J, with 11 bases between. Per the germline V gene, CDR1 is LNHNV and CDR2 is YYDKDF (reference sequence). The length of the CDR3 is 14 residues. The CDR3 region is CATSAGDGTGELFF. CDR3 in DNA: TGTGCCACCAGCGCAGGAGACGGCACCGGGGAGCTGTTTTTT.